This T cell receptor beta chain was obtained from a study of graft-versus-host responses after intestinal transplantation. As for the study in general: Every recipient underwent anti-thymocyte globulin induction, then tacrolimus and steroids for roughly 3 years.

General observations from the study: High graft-versus-host to host-versus-graft T cell clonal ratios marked allografts of patients with graft-donor macrochimerism. Levels of circulating GvH clones at their peak were associated with early post-transplant HvG declines.

On this clone itself: The target antigen is unknown.

Per the germline V gene, CDR1 is KGHSH and CDR2 is LQKENI. Trimming at V came to 4 bases and at J to 7 bases, leaving 9 bases not matched to a gene. The CDR3 has 15 amino acids. The method was immunoSEQ multiplex PCR; TCRdb's version includes in-frame clones alone and lacks a portion of them. The sample contains some 35,000 clones, around 94% of which appear only once. Sequences were derived from unstimulated CD4+ T cells sorted from spleen or lymph node cells, sampled before transplant. This receptor was identified in a human donor who was the organ donor for an intestinal transplant. The rearrangement joins TRBV18 to TRBJ2-7, with 11 bases identical to TRBD1. CDR3 in amino acids: CASSRIPGQGGEQYF. The CDR3 DNA reads as TGTGCCAGCTCACGAATACCGGGACAGGGGGGTGAGCAGTACTTC.